This TCR beta chain was found in a study of T cells expressing NK-cell markers. Study-wide context: Within the sequenced cohort of eight donors, seven exhibited HCMV seropositivity and one was seronegative.

One entry per CDR3 protein, without DNA, is what TCRdb gives after re-calling the 5' RACE reads. The sample table includes over 100,000 distinct CDR3 sequences. The CDR3 spans 13 residues. From germline, CDR1 is SQVTM and CDR2 ANQGSEA. The specimen was blood T cells: a sorted CD56 or NKG2C T cell subset, CD4+ or CD8+ T cells, or bulk PBMC T cells (not recorded which). The receptor was derived from a woman aged 18 to 75 in good health. The V gene is TRBV29-1, the J gene TRBJ2-5; TCRdb's D call, TRBD1, is unchecked because there is no DNA. The CDR3 reads CSFRQGVSFTQYF.